Below are 22 T cell receptor beta chains sequenced from a single sample in a study of cytomegalovirus exposure and HLA in healthy donors. PCR employed 60 Vbeta and 13 Jbeta primers. TCRdb's table, derived via immunoSEQ multiplex PCR, lists solely in-frame clones and lacks some. Found here are a few hundred thousand clones, about four fifths of them singletons; the top ten hold approximately 0.3%. The specimen sequenced was PBMCs. These receptors were obtained from a girl aged 2-10 years in good health and CMV-seronegative.

The chain has TRBV5-1 and TRBJ2-5; TRBD2 matches 10 bases. TRBJ2-7 explains the end of the DNA better; the J call may be wrong. The CDR3 consists of 15 residues. The V gene's germline CDR1 is SGHRS and CDR2 YFSETQ. CDR3 amino acids: CASSLGLAGVYEQYF. The DNA for the CDR3 is TGCGCCAGCAGCTTGGGGCTAGCGGGAGTCTACGAGCAGTACTTC.

The chain combines TRBV5-1 with TRBJ1-2, with 9 bases that match TRBD1. Germline V CDR1 and CDR2: SGHRS, YFSETQ. J was trimmed by 7 bases and V by 0 bases; bases with no gene match: 4. The CDR3 spans 14 residues. The CDR3 spells CASSLEGQGSGYTF. CDR3 nucleotide sequence: TGCGCCAGCAGCTTGGAGGGACAGGGAAGTGGCTACACCTTC. The full variable domain, with the rest looked up from reference TRBV5-1 and TRBJ1-2, is KAGVTQTPRYLIKTRGQQVTLSCSPISGHRSVSWYQQTPGQGLQFLFEYFSETQRNKGNFPGRFSGRQFSNSRSEMNVSTLELGDSALYLCASSLEGQGSGYTFGSGTRLTVV.

The genes are TRBV19 and TRBJ2-4; 11 bases agree with TRBD1. The CDR3 sequence is 15 residues long. Trimming removed 8 bases from V and 6 bases from J; junction bases left unmatched: 9. Looked up from germline, CDR1 is LNHDA and CDR2 is SQIVND (reference sequence). The CDR3 nucleotides read TGTGCCAGTGCCCCCCTGGGGACAGGGGGAAACATTCAGTACTTC. It translates to CASAPLGTGGNIQYF. The full variable domain, rest sourced from reference TRBV19 and TRBJ2-4, is DGGITQSPKYLFRKEGQNVTLSCEQNLNHDAMYWYRQDPGQGLRLIYYSQIVNDFQKGDIAEGYSVSREKKESFPLTVTSAQKNPTAFYLCASAPLGTGGNIQYFGAGTRLSVL.

V and J are TRBV5-6 and TRBJ2-1; D unresolved. Germline assignment: CDR1 SGHDT and CDR2 YYEEEE. The V gene lost 3 bases and the J gene lost 4 bases, with 11 bases spanning the gap. The length of the CDR3 is 14 residues. The CDR3 loop reads CASSSAYFYNEQFF. CDR3 sequence (DNA): TGTGCCAGCAGCTCTGCTTACTTTTACAATGAGCAGTTCTTC.

The chain joins TRBV28 to TRBJ1-1; D gene uncertain. In germline, CDR1 is MDHEN, CDR2 SYDVKM. The CDR3 spans 12 residues. V was cut by 10 bases and J by 3 bases, with 12 bases left in between. The CDR3 sequence: CATREADTEAFF. Written as DNA, the CDR3 is TGTGCCACCCGGGAGGCGGACACTGAAGCTTTCTTT.

J is TRBJ1-2 and V is TRBV30; D gene ambiguous. Per the germline V gene, CDR1 is GTSNPN and CDR2 is SVGIG (reference sequence). The CDR3 covers 12 residues. The ends were cut back, 0 bases at V and 2 bases at J, with 4 bases in the middle. CDR3 region: CAWSVENYGYTF. Here the CDR3 DNA reads TGTGCCTGGAGTGTGGAGAACTATGGCTACACCTTC.

This clone has just a few counts. This CDR3 reads CASSSVFGGRLDNEQFF. Written as DNA, the CDR3 is TGCGCCAGCAGCTCCGTCTTTGGGGGGAGGCTTGACAATGAGCAGTTCTTC. The chain is built from TRBV4-1 and TRBJ2-1; possibly TRBD2 for D (6 bases). Trimming stripped 5 bases from V and 5 bases from J, with 22 bases between. The CDR3 spans 17 residues. Germline V gene data show CDR1 as MGHRA and CDR2 as YSYEKL.

This chain links TRBV2 with TRBJ2-1; D perhaps matches TRBD2 (6 bases). Trimming removed 6 bases from V and 3 bases from J, with 6 bases in between. Looked up from germline, CDR1 is SNHLY and CDR2 is FYNNEI. This CDR3 contains 12 residues. The CDR3 sequence: CASRGGYNEQFF. DNA of the CDR3: TGTGCCAGCAGGGGAGGCTACAATGAGCAGTTCTTC.

The V call is TRBV30, the J call TRBJ2-1; TRBD2 agrees at 11 bases. Losses at the gene ends were 5 bases for V and 4 bases for J; bases not matched to a gene: 7. Looked up from germline, CDR1 is GTSNPN and CDR2 is SVGIG (reference sequence). CDR3 length: 15 residues. The CDR3 is CAWDSGGGLYNEQFF. The CDR3 DNA follows: TGTGCCTGGGATAGCGGGGGGGGCTTGTACAATGAGCAGTTCTTC.

The chain uses TRBV10-3 and TRBJ1-5; 8 bases are shared with TRBD1. Germline V gene sequence: CDR1 ENHRY, CDR2 SYGVKD. This CDR3 spans 16 amino acids. The V and J ends lost 2 bases and 0 bases, in that order; junction bases with no gene match: 3. CDR3 coding DNA: TGTGCCATCAGTGAGCCCGGACAGGGTAGCAATCAGCCCCAGCATTTT. It specifies CAISEPGQGSNQPQHF.

This clone was observed a few times. The rearrangement joins TRBV28 to TRBJ1-5; no clear D gene. The CDR3 covers 15 residues. Germline V lookup: CDR1 MDHEN, CDR2 SYDVKM. Trimming pared 2 bases from V and 2 bases from J, leaving 10 bases between. CDR3 nucleotides: TGTGCCAGCAGTTTAGGTCGAATAGGCAATCAGCCCCAGCATTTT. Translated, it gives CASSLGRIGNQPQHF.

The chain couples TRBV28 to TRBJ1-2; 7 nucleotides align to TRBD1. Germline V CDR1 and CDR2: MDHEN, SYDVKM. V dropped 2 bases and J dropped 3; count of bases not matched to a gene: 9. The CDR3 is 16 residues long. CDR3 protein: CASSLAFGQADYGYTF. The CDR3 nucleotides read TGTGCCAGCAGTTTAGCCTTCGGACAGGCCGACTATGGCTACACCTTC.

The CDR3, as DNA: TGTGCCAGCAGTGAAAGCCGAAGCTCCTATAATTCACCCCTCCACTTT. Its protein is CASSESRSSYNSPLHF. This chain uses TRBV25-1 with TRBJ1-6; D remains ambiguous. CDR1 is MGHDK and CDR2 is SYGVNS in the germline V gene. This CDR3 has 16 amino acids. Trimming removed 2 bases at V and 0 bases at J, with 8 bases between.

V and J are TRBV30 and TRBJ2-1; possibly TRBD1 for D (5 bases). The ends were cut back, 4 bases at V and 3 bases at J, with 16 bases in the middle. CDR1 is GTSNPN and CDR2 is SVGIG in the germline V gene (reference sequence). The CDR3 length is 15 residues. In DNA form, the CDR3 reads TGTGCCTGGATACCACAAGGGGATAACTACAATGAGCAGTTCTTC. The encoded protein is CAWIPQGDNYNEQFF.

V and J are TRBV15 and TRBJ2-7; D is perhaps TRBD2 (7 bases). The CDR3 has 17 residues. The V gene's germline CDR1 is LNHNV and CDR2 YYDKDF (reference sequence). Trimming removed 0 bases at V and 2 bases at J, with 17 bases between. CDR3 sequence reads: CATSRDARRGPAYEQYF. The CDR3 nucleotides read TGTGCCACCAGCAGAGATGCCAGGCGGGGGCCGGCCTACGAGCAGTACTTC.

The chain combines TRBV7-9 with TRBJ1-1; D is perhaps TRBD1 (5 bases). The CDR3 runs 12 residues. Trimming took 9 bases from V and 6 from J, leaving 14 bases between them. Germline V gene sequence: CDR1 SEHNR, CDR2 FQNEAQ (reference sequence). CDR3 nucleotide sequence: TGTGCCAGTTGGGGCGGTGGATCTGAAGCTTTCTTT. Residues: CASWGGGSEAFF.

As for this clone: Other nucleotide sequences in the sample specify the same CDR3. The rearrangement uses TRBV18 and TRBJ2-5; D unresolved. The germline V gene has CDR1 KGHSH and CDR2 LQKENI. Trimming removed 3 bases from V and 5 bases from J, with 10 bases in between. This CDR3 comprises 13 residues. Here the CDR3 DNA reads TGTGCCAGCTCACCCCGGCTGGAGGAGACCCAGTACTTC. Encoded protein: CASSPRLEETQYF.

The chain joins TRBV5-4 to TRBJ2-1, with 8 bases lining up with TRBD1. J lost 7 bases, V lost 0 bases, and 6 bases had no gene match. CDR3 length: 15 residues. CDR1 and CDR2 (germline): SGHNT, YYREEE (reference sequence). This CDR3 is CASSLAGQGVNEQFF. In nucleotides, the CDR3 is TGTGCCAGCAGCTTGGCCGGACAGGGTGTGAATGAGCAGTTCTTC.

The rearrangement joins TRBV6-4 to TRBJ2-1; 11 positions agree with TRBD2. Germline-derived CDR1 and CDR2 are MRHNA and SNTAGT. The CDR3 consists of 15 residues. V lost 4 bases and J lost 4; bases outside the gene matches: 3. The CDR3 sequence is CASSAASGGYNEQFF. In DNA form, the CDR3 reads TGTGCCAGCAGTGCAGCTAGCGGGGGGTACAATGAGCAGTTCTTC.

A few counts support this clone. The chain joins TRBV14 to TRBJ1-3; D might be TRBD1 (5 bases). Germline V gene sequence: CDR1 SGHDN, CDR2 FVKESK. This CDR3 is built from 15 residues. V was cut by 3 bases and J by 2 bases, with 11 bases left in between. The CDR3 spells CASSQLDNPGNTIYF. CDR3 nucleotides: TGTGCCAGCAGCCAGCTGGACAACCCTGGAAACACCATATATTTT.

The genes are TRBV5-5 and TRBJ2-1, with a weak D call TRBD1 (6 bases). This CDR3 comprises 15 residues. Trimming pared 5 bases from V and 7 bases from J, leaving 19 bases between. Germline values: CDR1 SGHKS, CDR2 YYEKEE (reference sequence). The CDR3 nucleotides read TGTGCCAGCAGGTCCACAGGGAACGCAATGAATGAGCAGTTCTTC. Protein sequence: CASRSTGNAMNEQFF.

The chain has TRBV28 and TRBJ1-4; the D gene is possibly TRBD1 (5 bases). CDR1 and CDR2 from the germline V gene are MDHEN and SYDVKM. The length of the CDR3 is 15 residues. The V gene lost 4 bases and the J gene lost 8 bases, with 17 bases spanning the gap. CDR3 in DNA: TGTGCCAGCAGTTCTAACCAGGGTAGGGGAGAAAAACTGTTTTTT. Amino acid sequence: CASSSNQGRGEKLFF. Variable domain in full (rest from reference TRBV28 and TRBJ1-4): DVKVTQSSRYLVKRTGEKVFLECVQDMDHENMFWYRQDPGLGLRLIYFSYDVKMKEKGDIPEGYSVSREKKERFSLILESASTNQTSMYLCASSSNQGRGEKLFFGSGTQLSVL.